Listed below are T cell receptor beta chains from one sample, sequenced in a study of Ad26.COV2.S vaccination and SARS-CoV-2 variants. The repertoire was sequenced with immunoSEQ multiplex PCR; TCRdb's copy has only in-frame clones and lacks some. Of about 440,000 clones in the sample, around 90% were seen once. Sequencing used peripheral blood, obtained in a trial of Ad26.COV2.S vaccine versus placebo. The receptors were sampled from a person aged 18-65 years who received the Ad26.COV2.S COVID-19 vaccine or a placebo. Both conserved end residues are part of each CDR3. A D gene is named only where the DNA matches it firmly.

v_call	j_call	d_call	cdr3_aa
TRBV5-1	TRBJ2-5	TRBD2	CASSLGGRDETQYF
TRBV18	TRBJ1-6	TRBD1	CASSGQGLNSPLHF
TRBV5-4	TRBJ2-6	NA	CASSRELEPSGANVLTF
TRBV9	TRBJ2-1	TRBD2	CASSPSTSGRLYEQFF
TRBV12-3/TRBV12-4	TRBJ2-7	NA	CASSLEVAYEQYF
TRBV6-5	TRBJ2-1	TRBD2	CASSYSTSGTYNEQFF
TRBV10-3	TRBJ1-1	TRBD1	CAIRGTVNTEAFF
TRBV7-9	TRBJ2-5	TRBD1	CASSLGTGDQETQYF
TRBV7-2	TRBJ2-5	NA	CASSPGGGSGETQYF
TRBV10-3	TRBJ2-3	NA	CAISGGLYSTDTQYF
TRBV27	TRBJ2-5	NA	CASTPAGRETQYF
TRBV4-1	TRBJ1-5	TRBD1	CASSQAGTDNQPQHF
TRBV12-3/TRBV12-4	TRBJ2-1	NA	CASSKAGLAEQFF
TRBV12-5	TRBJ2-1	NA	CASGLSALAGEQFF
TRBV11-2	TRBJ1-5	NA	CASSSGTLGNQPQHF
TRBV18	TRBJ1-6	NA	CASSPAGASGSPLHF
TRBV13	TRBJ2-2	NA	CASRAEGGGELFF
TRBV30	TRBJ2-5	NA	CAWSNGGPETQYF
TRBV7-9	TRBJ2-7	NA	CASSRGLLEQYF
TRBV28	TRBJ2-2	NA	CASSLELAQNTGELFF
TRBV30	TRBJ2-1	NA	CASRVDYNEQFF
TRBV27	TRBJ1-2	NA	CASSLYPPRGGHYGYTF
TRBV2	TRBJ1-2	NA	CASSETEKRGGYTF
TRBV9	TRBJ2-5	TRBD2	CASSNRLAGDRTQYF
TRBV5-6	TRBJ2-2	TRBD2	CASSLVAGGHPNTGELFF
TRBV28	TRBJ2-1	NA	CASSLLSGNEQFF
TRBV28	TRBJ2-3	NA	CATLDWVSADTQYF
TRBV7-2	TRBJ2-1	TRBD2	CASSPTGAGGQRPEQFF
TRBV28	TRBJ2-3	TRBD1	CASSLGITGASSTDTQYF
TRBV5-1	TRBJ1-1	NA	CASSLRGTEAFF
TRBV9	TRBJ2-3	NA	CASSVEAVPTDTQYF
TRBV4-1	TRBJ2-1	NA	CASSQTGERSSYNEQFF
TRBV27	TRBJ2-5	TRBD1	CASSFRQGADQETQYF
TRBV9	TRBJ2-1	TRBD2	CASSPGGVSNEQFF
TRBV25-1	TRBJ2-4	NA	CASSERTQGGAKNIQYF
TRBV5-6	TRBJ1-5	NA	CASSLSSGAGHLNQPQHF
TRBV2	TRBJ2-1	TRBD2	CASSGTSGRAREQFF
TRBV5-6	TRBJ2-3	TRBD2	CASSLYPSGLAGAGTQYF